The next 2 T cell receptor beta chains were all read from a single sample in a study of molecular identifiers for immune sequencing clone quantification. TCRdb reprocessed the PCR reads with MiXCR, giving one entry per CDR3 protein. Of approximately 630,000 distinct CDR3 sequences in the sample, approximately 24% were seen once. Material for sequencing was naive CD8+ T cells from blood, with Jurkat cell RNA spiked in. The subset here: FACS-sorted CD8+CD4-CCR7+CD45RA+ naive T cells. Source of these receptors: a human donor in good health. Some libraries in this study had Jurkat cell RNA spiked in.

Worth noting for this clonotype: A much bigger clone sits one base away, suggesting this may be a read error. V is TRBV4-3 and J is TRBJ2-7; 7 positions match TRBD1. The CDR3 has 16 residues. Losses at the gene ends were 1 base for V and 3 bases for J; bases not matched to a gene: 9. CDR1 is LGHNA, CDR2 YSLEER, per germline. The CDR3 DNA reads as TGCGCCAGCAGCCAAGCTCGACAGGGCAAATACTACGAGCAGTACTTC. It specifies CASSQARQGKYYEQYF.

There are many counts of this clonotype. The chain recombines TRBV7-2 with TRBJ2-5; 11 bases align to TRBD2. CDR3 size: 18 residues. The germline gives CDR1 SGHTA, CDR2 FQGNSA. The trim removed 3 bases at V and 2 bases at J, leaving 11 bases unmatched. DNA for the CDR3: TGTGCCAGCAGCTTCAATAGCGGGGGGGTCTTACCACAAGAGACCCAGTACTTC. It codes for CASSFNSGGVLPQETQYF.